Given below is one T cell receptor beta chain in context. As yet, its antigen is unknown. Other DNA sequences from this sample encode an identical CDR3 as well. This specimen belongs to a study of cytomegalovirus exposure and HLA in healthy donors. Whole-study findings and limits: Cytomegalovirus-associated status was assigned to more than 150 TCR beta chains. Rare TCR sequences dominated, though some public TCRs recurred in many donors.

The donors were members of the validation cohort comprising approximately 120 subjects, separate from the approximately 710-subject first cohort. The CDR3 runs 13 residues. V lost 5 bases to trimming and J lost 5 bases; unmatched junction nucleotides: 2. Germline V gene lookup returns CDR1 MNHEY and CDR2 SMNVEV (reference sequence). The table came from immunoSEQ multiplex PCR; TCRdb's copy has only in-frame clones and leaves some out. The table includes 150,000 to 200,000 clones, 75% to 90% detected once. This chain uses TRBV27 with TRBJ1-1, with TRBD1 matching over 10 bases. The receptor's source is a man in his late teens or twenties in good health and CMV-seropositive. The source material was PBMCs. CDR3 DNA sequence: TGTGCCAGCAGTCTGGACAGGGGGACTGAAGCTTTCTTT. This encodes CASSLDRGTEAFF.